These T cell receptor beta chains were read from a single sample in a study of OX40 agonist ivuxolimab in advanced cancers. The method was immunoSEQ multiplex PCR; TCRdb's version includes in-frame clones alone and lacks a portion of them. The table records 40,000 to 55,000 clones, about 88% of them present only once. Material: CD4+ or CD8+ T cells sorted from blood, obtained in a trial of the OX40 agonist ivuxolimab. The receptors derive from an adult with an advanced solid tumor such as melanoma, head and neck, liver or kidney cancer. Each CDR3 is given with its conserved first and last residue. The order of the fields is V gene, clone size, J gene, D gene, CDR3 DNA, CDR3 protein. A D gene is named only where the DNA matches it firmly. Clone size is not always given. Where it is, it says once, few, many or a class for expanded clones.

V: TRBV2; size: few; J: TRBJ2-7; D: .; DNA: TGTGCCAGCAGTGCTCGGCCCGAATACGAGCAGTACTTC; CDR3: CASSARPEYEQYF
V: TRBV4-3; size: .; J: TRBJ2-1; D: .; DNA: TGCGCCAGCAGCCAAGAAATGGGACCGCAGTTCTTC; CDR3: CASSQEMGPQFF
V: TRBV27; size: .; J: TRBJ2-2; D: .; DNA: TGTGCCAGCAGTTTAAGGCTCACAGCTACGGGGACCGGGGAGCTGTTTTTT; CDR3: CASSLRLTATGTGELFF
V: TRBV7-9; size: few; J: TRBJ1-6; D: .; DNA: TGTGCCGCAGGCCGGGACCACTATTCACCCCTCCACTTT; CDR3: CAAGRDHYSPLHF
V: TRBV6-1; size: .; J: TRBJ1-2; D: TRBD1; DNA: TGTGCCAGCAGCGCCTGGACAGGGGTGAGTGGCTACACCTTC; CDR3: CASSAWTGVSGYTF
V: TRBV5-6; size: .; J: TRBJ1-1; D: .; DNA: TGTGCCAGCAGCTCCGGACAGAACACTGAAGCTTTCTTT; CDR3: CASSSGQNTEAFF
V: TRBV19; size: .; J: TRBJ1-6; D: TRBD1; DNA: TGTGCCAGTAGTGGACAGGCGAACTATAATTCACCCCTCCACTTT; CDR3: CASSGQANYNSPLHF
V: TRBV30; size: .; J: TRBJ2-1; D: TRBD1; DNA: TGTGCTTCTTCGGGACAGATTGACAATGAGCAGTTCTTC; CDR3: CASSGQIDNEQFF
V: TRBV6-1; size: .; J: TRBJ1-4; D: .; DNA: TGTGCCATCTCCCGGGACACACCTAATGAAAAACTGTTTTTT; CDR3: CAISRDTPNEKLFF
V: TRBV28; size: .; J: TRBJ1-5; D: .; DNA: TGTGCCAGCAGTCCCACAAGGGGAAGCAATCAGCCCCAGCATTTT; CDR3: CASSPTRGSNQPQHF
V: TRBV28; size: .; J: TRBJ1-3; D: TRBD1; DNA: TGTGCCAGCATCAAGGGGGCGACCGGAAACACCATATATTTT; CDR3: CASIKGATGNTIYF
V: TRBV5-1; size: .; J: TRBJ2-2; D: .; DNA: TGCGCCAGCGGTACCATCGAAGGCGGGGAGCTGTTTTTT; CDR3: CASGTIEGGELFF
V: TRBV5-1; size: .; J: TRBJ2-5; D: TRBD1; DNA: TGCGCCAGCAGCACCGGACAGGGAAGAGAGACCCAGTACTTC; CDR3: CASSTGQGRETQYF
V: TRBV2; size: .; J: TRBJ2-2; D: TRBD1; DNA: TGTGCCAGCACCGGGACAGTCAACACCGGGGAGCTGTTTTTT; CDR3: CASTGTVNTGELFF
V: TRBV7-9; size: .; J: TRBJ2-3; D: .; DNA: TGTGCCAGCAGCTTAAGCCTGCGACTTAACACAGATACGCAGTATTTT; CDR3: CASSLSLRLNTDTQYF
V: TRBV6-1; size: .; J: TRBJ2-5; D: TRBD1; DNA: TGTGCCAGCAGTGACGGACAGGGTGGATGGGAGACCCAGTACTTC; CDR3: CASSDGQGGWETQYF
V: TRBV5-1; size: few; J: TRBJ2-7; D: TRBD1; DNA: TGCGCCAGCAGCCTGGACAGGGGAAACGAGCAGTACTTC; CDR3: CASSLDRGNEQYF
V: TRBV7-2; size: .; J: TRBJ1-4; D: .; DNA: TGTGCCAGCAGCCAAGTCGGGGCAGACAATGAAAAACTGTTTTTT; CDR3: CASSQVGADNEKLFF
V: TRBV7-9; size: .; J: TRBJ2-1; D: TRBD2; DNA: TGTGCCAGCAGCTTAGATTGGGGACTAGCGGGGAGTGCGCAGTTCTTC; CDR3: CASSLDWGLAGSAQFF
V: TRBV7-2; size: .; J: TRBJ2-7; D: .; DNA: TGTGCCAGCAGCTTAGTAGTCTACGAGCAGTACTTC; CDR3: CASSLVVYEQYF